The 9 T cell receptor beta chains below all came from one sample that was sequenced in a study of blood T cells in healthy people across ages. Together with a sample-barcoded 5' primer, a J-beta primer mix was included in a second PCR lasting 7 to 11 cycles. TCRdb processed the 5' RACE reads anew with MiXCR; each CDR3 protein has one entry. Of 350,000 to 450,000 distinct CDR3 sequences in the sample, roughly half were seen once. The material sequenced was blood. The receptors were sampled from a man between 60 and 70 years old in good health.

The genes are TRBV30 and TRBJ1-2; 12 nucleotides line up with TRBD1. Germline CDR1 and CDR2: GTSNPN and SVGIG (reference sequence). The CDR3 length is 12 residues. Trimming cost V 3 bases and J 10 bases; bases outside gene matches: 3. This CDR3 reads CAWRPGQGAYTF. CDR3 in DNA: TGTGCCTGGAGACCGGGACAGGGGGCCTACACCTTC.

The chain is built from TRBV5-1 and TRBJ2-1, with TRBD1 identical over 7 bases. The junction had 4 bases not matched to a gene; V was cut back by 0 bases and J by 7 bases. Germline values: CDR1 SGHRS, CDR2 YFSETQ. CDR3 length equals 14 residues. This CDR3 is CASSLEGGRNEQFF. The CDR3 DNA reads TGCGCCAGCAGCTTGGAAGGGGGCAGGAATGAGCAGTTCTTC. Full variable domain (outside the CDR3, taken from reference TRBV5-1 and TRBJ2-1): KAGVTQTPRYLIKTRGQQVTLSCSPISGHRSVSWYQQTPGQGLQFLFEYFSETQRNKGNFPGRFSGRQFSNSRSEMNVSTLELGDSALYLCASSLEGGRNEQFFGPGTRLTVL.

The rearrangement joins TRBV5-5 to TRBJ2-1; 12 nucleotides agree with TRBD2. V was pared by 4 bases and J by 8 bases, with 10 bases of the junction left unmatched. CDR1 SGHKS and CDR2 YYEKEE come from the germline V gene (reference sequence). CDR3 length equals 16 residues. CDR3 DNA sequence: TGTGCCAGCAGCCCCCGACTAGCGGGGGCCTTCGATGAGCAGTTCTTC. This codes for CASSPRLAGAFDEQFF. Supplemented by reference TRBV5-5 and TRBJ2-1, the full variable domain reads DAGVTQSPTHLIKTRGQQVTLRCSPISGHKSVSWYQQVLGQGPQFIFQYYEKEERGRGNFPDRFSARQFPNYSSELNVNALLLGDSALYLCASSPRLAGAFDEQFFGPGTRLTVL.

The rearrangement uses TRBV13 and TRBJ1-6; D is possibly TRBD1 (5 bases). Trimming left V 3 bases short and J 9 bases short, with 12 bases between. The CDR3 totals 14 residues. The germline V gene encodes CDR1 PRHDT and CDR2 FYEKMQ (reference sequence). DNA of the CDR3: TGTGCCAGCAGCTTCCGACCTCAGGGTTCACCCCTCCACTTT. Translating it yields CASSFRPQGSPLHF.

This clonotype has just a few counts. The J gene is TRBJ2-5, the V gene TRBV20-1; D is possibly TRBD1 (6 bases). The germline CDR1 and CDR2 sequences are DFQATT and SNEGSKA (reference sequence). Trimming removed 1 base from V and 5 bases from J, with 11 bases in between. CDR3 length: 13 amino acids. CDR3 coding DNA: TGCAGTGCTAGAGTCCACAGGGACGAGACCCAGTACTTC. It specifies CSARVHRDETQYF.

This clonotype has only a few counts. This rearrangement joins TRBV7-2 to TRBJ1-2; 8 nucleotides agree with TRBD1. The CDR3 runs to 16 residues. J lost 5 bases, V lost 4 bases, and 12 bases had no gene match. Germline values: CDR1 SGHTA, CDR2 FQGNSA. CDR3 in amino acids: CASSSPGQGSQYGYTF. The DNA of the CDR3 is TGTGCCAGCAGCTCCCCTGGACAGGGTTCTCAGTATGGCTACACCTTC.

This clonotype showed up just a few times. The gene calls are TRBV6-1 and TRBJ2-3; TRBD1 matches 11 bases. V lost 1 base and J lost 6; bases outside the gene matches: 3. CDR1 and CDR2 from the germline V gene are MNHNS and SASEGT. This CDR3 has 15 residues. For the CDR3, the DNA is TGTGCCAGCAGTGAAGTGGGGGACAGGGGGGATACGCAGTATTTT. This sequence encodes CASSEVGDRGDTQYF.

This clonotype was seen a handful of times. The chain joins TRBV20-1 to TRBJ1-2; perhaps TRBD1 as D (5 bases). The ends were cut back, 2 bases at V and 8 bases at J, with 15 bases in the middle. The germline V gene encodes CDR1 DFQATT and CDR2 SNEGSKA (reference sequence). The CDR3 consists of 13 residues. CDR3 sequence (DNA): TGCAGTGCTAGAATAACCGCAGGGTCAGGCTACACCTTC. The encoded protein is CSARITAGSGYTF.

The chain links TRBV21-1 to TRBJ2-1; no DNA check was done on the table's D call, TRBD2. TRBV21-1 is tagged as a pseudogene. The CDR3 extends over 15 amino acids. CDR3 amino acids: CASSKAESPYNEQFF. The CDR3 DNA follows: TGTGCCAGCAGCAAAGCGGAGTCCCCCTACAATGAGCAGTTCTTC.